The 10 T cell receptor beta chains below come from one sample, sequenced in a study of T cell repertoires in cytomegalovirus infection. Antigen specificity for these receptors is unknown. TCRdb processed the reads anew with MiXCR; each CDR3 protein has one entry. The sample records a few hundred thousand distinct CDR3 sequences, about 44% being singletons. The sample consisted of cultured PBMCs, taken from culture after CMV antigen stimulation. These receptor sequences come from a human donor in good health (CMV status not recorded). Some clones in this sample may be carry-over from other donors' samples.

J is TRBJ2-1 and V is TRBV7-6; 11 positions agree with TRBD1. Per the germline V gene, CDR1 is SGHVS and CDR2 is FNYEAQ. The CDR3 consists of 19 residues. V shed 5 bases, J shed 0 bases, and the junction held 12 bases outside the gene matches. The DNA of the CDR3 is TGTGCCAGCAGCACGCCTGGACAGGGGGCGCGAGGCTCCTACAATGAGCAGTTCTTC. Amino acids: CASSTPGQGARGSYNEQFF. The full variable domain, its missing parts supplied by reference TRBV7-6 and TRBJ2-1, is GAGVSQSPRYKVTKRGQDVALRCDPISGHVSLYWYRQALGQGPEFLTYFNYEAQQDKSGLPNDRFSAERPEGSISTLTIQRTEQRDSAMYRCASSTPGQGARGSYNEQFFGPGTRLTVL.

This clonotype was counted a few times. V is TRBV4-2 and J is TRBJ2-3; 12 bases are a match to TRBD2. There are 17 residues in the CDR3. Per the germline V gene, CDR1 is LGHNA and CDR2 is YNFKEQ. The J segment lost 6 bases and the V segment lost 3 bases, leaving 10 bases of the junction unmatched. CDR3 in amino acids: CASSQASGGAWSDTQYF. The CDR3 DNA is TGTGCCAGCAGCCAGGCTAGCGGGGGGGCCTGGTCCGATACGCAGTATTTT.

This sequence joins TRBV5-4 and TRBJ1-1; D not certain. V shed 3 bases and J shed 11 bases, with 17 bases lying between them. The CDR3 runs to 13 residues. Germline assignment: CDR1 SGHNT and CDR2 YYREEE (reference sequence). The CDR3 nucleotides are TGTGCCAGCAGCTCCCTGGGTCAACAAAGGGCTTTCTTT. Its protein is CASSSLGQQRAFF.

The rearrangement links TRBV11-2 to TRBJ2-5; 9 bases are a match to TRBD2. The CDR3 is 16 amino acids. CDR1 is SGHAT, CDR2 FQNNGV, per germline. J gave up 2 bases and V 5 bases, and 9 bases lay outside the gene matches. In DNA, the CDR3 is TGTGCCAGCAGCCCGTGGAAGCTAGCGGGACAAGAGACCCAGTACTTC. Translation: CASSPWKLAGQETQYF.

About this clonotype: The junction differs from germline at one of its ends, possibly a read error. The chain carries TRBV28 and TRBJ2-1; TRBD2 matches at 7 bases. CDR3 length: 13 residues. The germline V gene has CDR1 MDHEN and CDR2 SYDVKM. The CDR3 DNA is TGTGCCAGCAGTTTTGGGTCCCTACTAGCGTGGAACTTC. It yields the protein CASSFGSLLAWNF.

The V and J genes are TRBV7-2 and TRBJ2-1; 10 bases map to TRBD1. This CDR3 has 17 residues. Germline V CDR1 and CDR2: SGHTA, FQGNSA. V was pared by 5 bases and J by 9 bases, with 16 bases of the junction left unmatched. This CDR3 is CASSAGQGREMGIEQFF. CDR3 DNA sequence: TGTGCCAGCAGCGCGGGACAGGGGCGCGAAATGGGGATTGAGCAGTTCTTC.

The chain carries TRBV20-1 and TRBJ2-5, with 7 bases fitting TRBD1. Germline CDR1 is DFQATT and CDR2 is SNEGSKA (reference sequence). This CDR3 comprises 14 residues. V lost 5 bases, J lost 4 bases, and 10 bases stayed unmatched. The CDR3 loop reads CSAPDRTTRETQYF. CDR3 in DNA: TGCAGTGCTCCGGACAGGACCACCCGAGAGACCCAGTACTTC.

This chain uses TRBV14 with TRBJ2-1; 8 bases are a match to TRBD2. The V and J ends lost 2 bases and 0 bases, in that order; junction bases with no gene match: 3. CDR1 SGHDN and CDR2 FVKESK come from the germline V gene. The CDR3 sequence is 16 residues long. CDR3 amino acids: CASSQRTSPSYNEQFF. In DNA form, the CDR3 reads TGTGCCAGCAGCCAACGGACTAGCCCCTCCTACAATGAGCAGTTCTTC.

The V gene is TRBV28, the J gene TRBJ1-5, with D tentatively TRBD1 (6 bases). This CDR3 comprises 15 residues. V gave up 4 bases and J gave up 6 bases, with 16 bases separating them. Per the germline V gene, CDR1 is MDHEN and CDR2 is SYDVKM. This chain's CDR3 is CASSYTLTGSQPQHF. The CDR3 DNA reads TGTGCCAGCAGTTACACCCTTACAGGGAGTCAGCCCCAGCATTTT.

This clonotype was found a few times. The chain combines TRBV7-8 with TRBJ1-3; 7 bases match TRBD1. The V gene's germline CDR1 is SGHVS and CDR2 FQNEAQ. The V gene end was trimmed by 5 bases and the J gene end by 0 bases; junction bases not matched to a gene: 13. This CDR3 region has 18 residues. CDR3 in amino acids: CASSHRQGWALSGNTIYF. CDR3 bases: TGTGCCAGCAGCCATAGACAGGGTTGGGCTCTCTCTGGAAACACCATATATTTT.